A selection of T cell receptor beta chains follows, all from one sample in a study of sequential checkpoint blockade in melanoma. Profiling relied on immunoSEQ multiplex PCR, and the TCRdb table lists in-frame clones only, not all of them. The data contain about 40,000 clones, roughly 85% of them singletons. The specimen comprised CD8+ T cells sorted from blood (inferred from file names), sampled from a patient given nivolumab and ipilimumab in sequence. These receptors all stem from a human donor with melanoma. The CDR3 runs from the conserved cysteine through the conserved F or W. D genes are given only for firm matches. Rows give clone size only sometimes, using once, few, many, or a class for an expanded clone.

>.|TRBJ1-4|.|TRBV7-6
CASSLEIQGATNEKLFF
TGTGCCAGCAGCTTAGAGATACAGGGTGCAACTAATGAAAAACTGTTTTTT
>.|TRBJ1-1|.|TRBV19
CASSIPGNTEAFF
TGTGCCAGTAGTATTCCAGGGAACACTGAAGCTTTCTTT
>.|TRBJ2-6|.|TRBV5-8
CASSSVAGANVLTF
TGTGCCAGCAGTTCAGTCGCTGGGGCCAACGTCCTGACTTTC
>.|TRBJ2-1|TRBD1|TRBV7-9
CASSFVTGAYNEQFF
TGTGCCAGCAGCTTCGTGACAGGGGCATACAATGAGCAGTTCTTC
>.|TRBJ2-7|TRBD1|TRBV2
CASSSDRTYEQYF
TGTGCCAGCAGTTCGGACAGGACCTACGAGCAGTACTTC
>.|TRBJ2-1|.|TRBV19
CASSAASGGPYNEQFF
TGTGCCAGTAGTGCCGCCAGCGGAGGGCCATACAATGAGCAGTTCTTC
>.|TRBJ2-7|TRBD2|TRBV5-1
CASSLSISGRIYEQYF
TGCGCCAGCAGCTTGTCGATTAGCGGGAGAATTTACGAGCAGTACTTC
>.|TRBJ2-6|.|TRBV19
CASSISISGANVLTF
TGTGCCAGTAGTATTAGTATCTCTGGGGCCAACGTCCTGACTTTC
>.|TRBJ2-1|.|TRBV2
CASSWQGYGNEQFF
TGTGCCAGCAGTTGGCAGGGTTACGGCAATGAGCAGTTCTTC
>few|TRBJ1-3|.|TRBV28
CASSLIVRDTIYF
TGTGCCAGCAGTTTAATTGTCCGGGACACCATATATTTT
>.|TRBJ2-7|TRBD2|TRBV7-9
CASSLGYGTSGDRSYEQYF
TGTGCCAGCAGCTTAGGGTATGGGACTAGCGGGGACCGATCCTACGAGCAGTACTTC
>.|TRBJ1-1|TRBD1|TRBV19
CASIGTGVLIAFF
TGTGCCAGTATCGGGACAGGGGTTTTGATAGCTTTCTTT
>.|TRBJ1-2|TRBD1|TRBV2
CASSGQGNNYGYTF
TGTGCCAGCAGTGGACAGGGGAACAACTATGGCTACACCTTC
>.|TRBJ1-5|.|TRBV7-6
CASSLAADSNQPQHF
TGTGCCAGCAGCTTAGCGGCAGATAGCAATCAGCCCCAGCATTTT
>.|TRBJ2-1|.|TRBV19
CASSIEGRRAYNEQFF
TGTGCCAGTAGTATCGAAGGGAGGAGGGCCTACAATGAGCAGTTCTTC
>.|TRBJ2-7|TRBD2|TRBV27
CASSFLLAGGPRGEQYF
TGTGCCAGCAGTTTCTTGCTAGCGGGAGGGCCTAGGGGCGAGCAGTACTTC
>.|TRBJ2-1|TRBD2|TRBV7-9
CASTSPGTNYNEQFF
TGTGCCAGCACGAGCCCCGGGACTAACTACAATGAGCAGTTCTTC
>.|TRBJ2-3|.|TRBV19
CATLGDTQYF
TGTGCCACCCTCGGGGATACGCAGTATTTT
>.|TRBJ2-2|.|TRBV7-3
CASSEGAGELFF
TGTGCCAGCAGCGAAGGGGCCGGGGAGCTGTTTTTT
>.|TRBJ2-7|.|TRBV28
CASTGTGSYEQYF
TGTGCCAGCACGGGTACTGGATCCTACGAGCAGTACTTC
>few|TRBJ1-5|.|TRBV19
CASSISTGAYSNQPQHF
TGTGCCAGTAGTATCTCAACAGGAGCATATAGCAATCAGCCCCAGCATTTT
>.|TRBJ2-5|TRBD1|TRBV9
CASSVADREPYQETQYF
TGTGCCAGCAGCGTAGCTGACAGGGAACCGTACCAAGAGACCCAGTACTTC
>.|TRBJ2-6|.|TRBV29-1
CSVEDLRGRGLGSGANVLTF
TGCAGCGTTGAAGATCTCAGGGGTCGGGGATTGGGTTCTGGGGCCAACGTCCTGACTTTC
>.|TRBJ1-2|.|TRBV5-6
CASTDLLGGYTF
TGTGCCAGCACCGACTTATTAGGAGGCTACACCTTC
>.|TRBJ2-7|TRBD2|TRBV27
CASSLSAGGYEQYF
TGTGCCAGCAGTTTGTCAGCGGGAGGGTACGAGCAGTACTTC